These 24 T cell receptor beta chains were sequenced from one sample in a study of blood T cell repertoires in COVID-19. Libraries were prepared by immunoSEQ multiplex PCR; TCRdb keeps only in-frame clonotypes and omits some of them. Of tens of thousands of clones in the sample, around three quarters were seen once. Sequencing was done on a sample of peripheral blood. The source is a man aged 60 to 69 with active or convalescent COVID-19.

The J gene is TRBJ1-1, the V gene TRBV19; weak D call: TRBD1 (5 bases). The CDR3 has 15 residues. CDR1 is LNHDA and CDR2 is SQIVND in the germline V gene (reference sequence). V was clipped by 7 bases and J by 1 base, with 16 bases between them. Here the CDR3 reads CASNIGGPQNTEAFF. Here the CDR3 DNA reads TGTGCCAGTAATATCGGGGGTCCACAGAACACTGAAGCTTTCTTT.

This clone was counted only a few times. This chain links TRBV5-4 with TRBJ1-2, with a tentative D call TRBD1 (5 bases). Germline V gene data show CDR1 as SGHNT and CDR2 as YYREEE (reference sequence). V lost 6 bases, J lost 5 bases, and 11 bases lay in between. The length of the CDR3 is 12 residues. CDR3 in amino acids: CASTRGGYGYTF. The CDR3, as DNA: TGTGCCAGCACCCGGGGGGGGTATGGCTACACCTTC.

The chain combines TRBV27 with TRBJ2-7; possibly TRBD1 for D (5 bases). The V gene lost 2 bases and the J gene lost 2 bases, with 10 bases spanning the gap. CDR1 MNHEY and CDR2 SMNVEV come from the germline V gene (reference sequence). The CDR3 covers 14 residues. CDR3 in DNA: TGTGCCAGCAGTTTACGGGCAGGGACCTACGAGCAGTACTTC. Its translation: CASSLRAGTYEQYF.

This rearrangement joins TRBV19 to TRBJ2-5; TRBD2 aligns across 8 bases. The CDR3 is made up of 17 amino acids. The J segment lost 1 base and the V segment lost 6 bases, leaving 13 bases of the junction unmatched. Looked up from germline, CDR1 is LNHDA and CDR2 is SQIVND (reference sequence). The chain's CDR3 is CASRDHGAGGRQETQYF. In DNA form, the CDR3 reads TGTGCCAGTAGGGACCATGGGGCGGGGGGCCGCCAAGAGACCCAGTACTTC.

This clone showed up just a few times. This sequence joins TRBV3-1 (or the pseudogene TRBV3-2) and TRBJ1-3; weak D call: TRBD1 (6 bases). The length of the CDR3 is 16 residues. CDR1 is LGHDT and CDR2 is YNNKEL in the germline V gene (reference sequence). The V end was cut by 1 base, the J end by 4 bases, with 14 bases between. The CDR3 nucleotides are TGTGCCAGCAGCCAAGGACAGGCTGGGACAGGAAACACCATATATTTT. Its protein is CASSQGQAGTGNTIYF.

The chain uses TRBV2 and TRBJ1-5, with D tentatively TRBD1 (5 bases). CDR3 length equals 14 residues. Germline CDR1 reads SNHLY; CDR2 reads FYNNEI. V lost 3 bases and J lost 7, with 13 bases in between. CDR3 DNA: TGTGCCAGCAGTGATCAGGGTCTAGGACAGCCCCAGCATTTT. Its protein is CASSDQGLGQPQHF. The full variable domain, in which reference TRBV2 and TRBJ1-5 provide the parts outside the CDR3, is EPEVTQTPSHQVTQMGQEVILRCVPISNHLYFYWYRQILGQKVEFLVSFYNNEISEKSEIFDDQFSVERPDGSNFTLKIRSTKLEDSAMYFCASSDQGLGQPQHFGDGTRLSIL.

The chain uses TRBV2 and TRBJ2-5, with D unclear. The CDR3 loop spans 11 amino acids. V gave up 5 bases and J gave up 3 bases, with 4 bases separating them. CDR1 is SNHLY and CDR2 is FYNNEI in the germline V gene. CDR3: CASSQKETQYF. In DNA, the CDR3 is TGTGCCAGCAGTCAAAAAGAGACCCAGTACTTC.

The rearrangement links TRBV7-2 to TRBJ2-2; possibly TRBD1 for D (6 bases). The germline V gene has CDR1 SGHTA and CDR2 FQGNSA. V lost 5 bases and J lost 6, with 19 bases in between. The CDR3 is 16 residues long. The CDR3 here is CASSPAPVTGPGELFF. The CDR3 DNA reads as TGTGCCAGCAGCCCCGCACCGGTCACAGGGCCCGGGGAGCTGTTTTTT. Filled out from reference TRBV7-2 and TRBJ2-2, the complete variable domain reads GAGVSQSPSNKVTEKGKDVELRCDPISGHTALYWYRQSLGQGLEFLIYFQGNSAPDKSGLPSDRFSAERTGGSVSTLTIQRTQQEDSAVYLCASSPAPVTGPGELFFGEGSRLTVL.

The chain has TRBV9 and TRBJ1-1, with 7 bases lining up with TRBD1. CDR1 SGDLS and CDR2 YYNGEE come from the germline V gene. Trimming took 0 bases from V and 3 from J; bases not matched to a gene: 5. The CDR3 loop spans 15 amino acids. The CDR3 DNA sequence: TGTGCCAGCAGCGTAGTGAACAGGGGAGACACTGAAGCTTTCTTT. As protein: CASSVVNRGDTEAFF.

With regard to this clone: A read error may account for a junction end that differs from germline. The V call is TRBV11-2, the J call TRBJ2-1; 9 bases align to TRBD1. This CDR3 has 13 amino acids. CDR1 and CDR2 (germline): SGHAT, FQNNGV. CDR3 coding DNA: TGTGCCAGCAGCTCATCCCCCGGGACAGGGATGGTCTTC. Translated: CASSSSPGTGMVF.

This chain uses TRBV7-9 with TRBJ1-6; possible D gene TRBD1, 5 bases. The CDR3 extends over 16 amino acids. Germline loops: CDR1 SEHNR, CDR2 FQNEAQ (reference sequence). V lost 5 bases to trimming and J lost 0 bases, with 11 bases between them. The CDR3 sequence: CASSPGGTSYNSPLHF. CDR3 nucleotide sequence: TGTGCCAGCAGCCCCGGGGGGACCTCCTATAATTCACCCCTCCACTTT.

The V and J genes are TRBV19 and TRBJ2-5; 10 nucleotides line up with TRBD1. Per germline, CDR1 LNHDA and CDR2 SQIVND (reference sequence). The V and J ends lost 3 bases and 2 bases, in that order; junction bases with no gene match: 6. The CDR3 is 16 residues long. The CDR3 DNA sequence: TGTGCCAGTAGTATGTCGGGGACAGGGGATCAAGAGACCCAGTACTTC. The encoded protein is CASSMSGTGDQETQYF.

Only a few counts were recorded for this clone. The V call is TRBV7-9, the J call TRBJ2-7; 8 bases align to TRBD2. The CDR3 loop spans 16 amino acids. Germline loops: CDR1 SEHNR, CDR2 FQNEAQ (reference sequence). After removal of 0 bases from V and 0 bases from J, the junction contained 4 bases not matched to a gene. The CDR3 region has the DNA TGTGCCAGCAGCTTAGCTGTTAGCGGGGCCTCCTACGAGCAGTACTTC. Translation: CASSLAVSGASYEQYF.

This clone appeared a few times. V gene TRBV28 combines with J gene TRBJ1-6; no reliable D call. Germline V gene sequence: CDR1 MDHEN, CDR2 SYDVKM. Trimming took 5 bases from V and 4 from J, leaving 9 bases between them. This CDR3 region has 14 residues. CDR3 sequence (DNA): TGTGCCAGCAGTCGCCGGGATTATAATTCACCCCTCCACTTT. It encodes CASSRRDYNSPLHF.

This sequence joins TRBV19 and TRBJ2-5, with TRBD2 matching over 13 bases. Losses at the gene ends were 4 bases for V and 5 bases for J; bases not matched to a gene: 7. CDR3 length equals 16 residues. Germline lookup yields CDR1 LNHDA and CDR2 SQIVND (reference sequence). The CDR3 nucleotides are TGTGCCAGTAGTAGTGGACTAGCGGGGGAGGGGGAGACCCAGTACTTC. Protein: CASSSGLAGEGETQYF.

The chain uses TRBV7-9 and TRBJ1-2; a possible D gene is TRBD1 (5 bases). The CDR3 covers 14 residues. CDR1 is SEHNR, CDR2 FQNEAQ, per germline (reference sequence). Trimming left V 5 bases short and J 11 bases short, with 21 bases between. CDR3 nucleotide sequence: TGTGCCAGCAGCGCACTTAATGCGGGGCCTAAGTACACCTTC. Translating it yields CASSALNAGPKYTF. The full variable domain, completed using reference TRBV7-9 and TRBJ1-2, is DTGVSQNPRHKITKRGQNVTFRCDPISEHNRLYWYRQTLGQGPEFLTYFQNEAQLEKSRLLSDRFSAERPKGSFSTLEIQRTEQGDSAMYLCASSALNAGPKYTFGSGTRLTVV.

This chain links TRBV29-1 with TRBJ1-3; D gene uncertain. The CDR3 covers 14 residues. Trimming cost V 7 bases and J 1 base, with 14 bases left between them. Germline loops: CDR1 SQVTM, CDR2 ANQGSEA. The CDR3 nucleotides read TGCAGCGCCCAACAGACGGTATCTGGAAACACCATATATTTT. This codes for CSAQQTVSGNTIYF.

The chain combines TRBV7-8 with TRBJ2-4, with 9 nucleotides matching TRBD1. CDR3 length: 14 amino acids. V trimming: 3 bases; J trimming: 7 bases; junction bases outside the gene matches: 4. Germline values: CDR1 SGHVS, CDR2 FQNEAQ. Here the CDR3 DNA reads TGTGCCAGCAGCTTCACAGGGGGCAGTAACATTCAGTACTTC. It yields the protein CASSFTGGSNIQYF.

This chain joins TRBV5-5 and TRBJ2-1; D gene unclear. Trimming removed 0 bases from V and 5 bases from J, with 3 bases in between. Germline CDR1 reads SGHKS; CDR2 reads YYEKEE (reference sequence). The CDR3 is 12 amino acids. This chain's CDR3 is CASSLGHNEQFF. CDR3 DNA sequence: TGTGCCAGCAGCTTGGGGCACAATGAGCAGTTCTTC.

This clone has a handful of counts. The rearrangement uses TRBV29-1 and TRBJ1-1, with D unresolved. The CDR3 covers 12 residues. Germline V gives CDR1 SQVTM, CDR2 ANQGSEA. Trimming pared 7 bases from V and 0 bases from J, leaving 9 bases between. The CDR3 nucleotides are TGCAGCGGAGGGAGTATGAACACTGAAGCTTTCTTT. Amino acids: CSGGSMNTEAFF.

The CDR3: CASRGRENTGELFF. The CDR3 DNA sequence: TGTGCCAGCAGGGGCAGGGAGAACACCGGGGAGCTGTTTTTT. V and J are TRBV27 and TRBJ2-2, with D perhaps matching TRBD1 (5 bases). V lost 6 bases and J lost 1, with 9 bases in between. The CDR3 is 14 residues long. Germline V gene data show CDR1 as MNHEY and CDR2 as SMNVEV (reference sequence).

The J gene is TRBJ2-1, the V gene TRBV25-1; D may be TRBD2 (5 bases). Trimming shortened V by 2 bases and J by 2 bases, and 13 bases separated the two germline ends. This CDR3 spans 16 amino acids. Germline-derived CDR1 and CDR2 are MGHDK and SYGVNS. In nucleotides, the CDR3 is TGTGCCAGCAGTGAAACACCGGGGATCCCCTACAATGAGCAGTTCTTC. Its translation: CASSETPGIPYNEQFF.

The chain has TRBV19 and TRBJ2-1, with TRBD1 matching 12 bases. The germline CDR1 and CDR2 sequences are LNHDA and SQIVND (reference sequence). The CDR3 extends over 15 amino acids. Losses at the gene ends were 3 bases for V and 9 bases for J; bases not matched to a gene: 6. CDR3 sequence: CASSMAGTGGSEQFF. In DNA, the CDR3 is TGTGCCAGTAGTATGGCAGGGACAGGGGGCTCTGAGCAGTTCTTC.

The chain combines TRBV7-3 with TRBJ2-5; 8 bases are shared with TRBD2. The germline V gene encodes CDR1 SGHTA and CDR2 FQGTGA. Trimming removed 5 bases from V and 5 bases from J; junction bases left unmatched: 7. This CDR3 spans 14 amino acids. CDR3 nucleotides: TGTGCCAGCAGCCCCGGACAGCGGGGGGAGACCCAGTACTTC. Translated: CASSPGQRGETQYF.